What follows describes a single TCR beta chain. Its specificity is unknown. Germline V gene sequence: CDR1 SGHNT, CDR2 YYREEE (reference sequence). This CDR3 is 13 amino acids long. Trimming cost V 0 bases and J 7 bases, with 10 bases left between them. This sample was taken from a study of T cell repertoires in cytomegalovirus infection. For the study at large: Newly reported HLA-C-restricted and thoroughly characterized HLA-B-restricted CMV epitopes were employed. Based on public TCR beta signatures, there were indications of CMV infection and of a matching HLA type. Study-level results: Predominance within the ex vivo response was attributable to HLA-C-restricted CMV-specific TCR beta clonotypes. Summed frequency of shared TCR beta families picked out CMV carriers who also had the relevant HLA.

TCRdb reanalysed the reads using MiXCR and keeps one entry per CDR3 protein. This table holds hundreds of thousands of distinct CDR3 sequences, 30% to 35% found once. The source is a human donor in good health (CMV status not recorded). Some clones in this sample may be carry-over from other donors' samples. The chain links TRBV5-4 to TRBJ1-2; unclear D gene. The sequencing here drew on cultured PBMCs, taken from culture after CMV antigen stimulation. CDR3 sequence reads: CASSLVKSFGYTF. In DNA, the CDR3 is TGTGCCAGCAGCTTGGTAAAGTCTTTTGGCTACACCTTC.